Ten or more counts support the clone carrying this T cell receptor (beta chain). Antigen: not known. This specimen belongs to a study of T cell repertoires in cytomegalovirus infection. Study-level information: In public TCR beta signatures, there were indications of both CMV infection and matching HLA type.

TCRdb processed the reads anew with MiXCR; each CDR3 protein has one entry. The sample contains approximately 500,000 distinct CDR3 sequences, 11% of which appear only once. Findings and caveats of the study: Cumulative frequency of public TCR beta families picked out carriers of CMV plus the relevant HLA. HLA-C-restricted CMV-specific TCR beta clonotypes prevailed in the ex vivo response.

The CDR3 has 14 amino acids. V was trimmed by 6 bases and J by 6 bases, leaving 14 bases between them. The clonotype originates from a human donor in good health (CMV status not recorded). Some clones in this sample may be carry-over from other donors' samples. Sequencing was done on a sample of PBMCs. The rearrangement uses TRBV12-3 or TRBV12-4 and TRBJ1-4; perhaps TRBD1 as D (5 bases). The CDR3 DNA is TGTGCCAGCAGCTTACGCCAGGGCGATGAAAAACTGTTTTTT. It yields the protein CASSLRQGDEKLFF.